Listed here are 18 T cell receptor beta chains from one sample, sequenced in a study of T cell responses to AZD1222 COVID-19 vaccine. Data came from immunoSEQ multiplex PCR; TCRdb stores just in-frame clones and leaves some out. The sample includes 180,000 or so clones, 93% of them seen just once. Here the sequenced sample was peripheral blood, taken on day 0 of AZD1222 vaccination. The source of these receptors is an adult in good health.

This chain connects TRBV19 to TRBJ1-5; perhaps TRBD1 as D (6 bases). The germline gives CDR1 LNHDA, CDR2 SQIVND (reference sequence). This CDR3 region has 15 residues. With 11 bases removed from V and 4 bases from J, the gap between germline ends came to 21 bases. CDR3 amino acids: CAGLGAGRINQPQHF. As DNA, the CDR3 is TGTGCCGGTTTGGGGGCAGGCCGAATAAATCAGCCCCAGCATTTT.

The count of this clone is one. The rearrangement joins TRBV5-1 to TRBJ2-7, with 12 bases matching TRBD1. With 4 bases clipped from V and 11 bases from J, the junction kept 13 bases outside the gene matches. CDR3 size: 15 residues. The germline gives CDR1 SGHRS, CDR2 YFSETQ. CDR3 DNA: TGCGCCAGCAGCACTACCGGGACAGGGGGCTTCGTGAAGTACTTC. It translates to CASSTTGTGGFVKYF.

The chain links TRBV9 to TRBJ2-7; D tentatively fits TRBD1 or TRBD2 (5 bases each). The length of the CDR3 is 14 residues. Trimming stripped 0 bases from V and 0 bases from J, with 7 bases between. Germline V gene sequence: CDR1 SGDLS, CDR2 YYNGEE. The CDR3 coding sequence is TGTGCCAGCAGCGTAGGGGACGCCTCCTACGAGCAGTACTTC. Protein product: CASSVGDASYEQYF.

The chain links TRBV5-1 to TRBJ1-6; possibly TRBD1 for D (6 bases). The CDR3 is 15 amino acids. The V gene lost 4 bases and the J gene lost 9 bases, with 17 bases spanning the gap. CDR1 is SGHRS and CDR2 is YFSETQ in the germline V gene. The CDR3 region is CASSAPGGGGSPLHF. Here the CDR3 DNA reads TGCGCCAGCAGCGCCCCGGGGGGCGGGGGTTCACCCCTCCACTTT.

This clone occurred once. The genes are TRBV12-3 or TRBV12-4 and TRBJ2-7; D is unresolved. The CDR3 length is 13 residues. Trimming left V 4 bases short and J 1 base short, with 8 bases between. CDR3 protein: CASSYDGSYEQYF. As DNA, the CDR3 is TGTGCCAGCAGTTACGACGGTTCCTACGAGCAGTACTTC.

The chain couples TRBV7-8 to TRBJ1-5; TRBD1 might be the D (6 bases). Germline loops: CDR1 SGHVS, CDR2 FQNEAQ. The CDR3 is made up of 16 amino acids. The V end was cut by 1 base, the J end by 1 base, with 11 bases between. CDR3 loop: CASSLVGGESNQPQHF. The CDR3 region has the DNA TGTGCCAGCAGCTTAGTAGGGGGAGAGAGCAATCAGCCCCAGCATTTT.

The J gene is TRBJ1-2, the V gene TRBV12-3 or TRBV12-4, with 8 bases matching TRBD1. The CDR3 has 13 residues. V lost 5 bases, J lost 9 bases, and 8 bases stayed unmatched. The CDR3 region has the DNA TGTGCCAGCAGTCGAGGACAGGGTGGGAGCTACACCTTC. As protein: CASSRGQGGSYTF.

This clone was recorded once. The gene calls are TRBV5-1 and TRBJ2-5; D uncertain. CDR1 is SGHRS and CDR2 is YFSETQ in the germline V gene. Trimming removed 0 bases at V and 2 bases at J, with 8 bases between. The CDR3 extends over 14 amino acids. The CDR3 reads CASSLGDSQETQYF. CDR3 DNA: TGCGCCAGCAGCTTGGGTGACTCACAAGAGACCCAGTACTTC.

The rearrangement uses TRBV7-9 and TRBJ1-1; 8 positions match TRBD1. In germline, CDR1 is SEHNR, CDR2 FQNEAQ (reference sequence). The CDR3 spans 15 residues. V gave up 0 bases and J gave up 4 bases; unmatched junction bases: 4. The CDR3 spells CASSLAGQVGTEAFF. The CDR3 bases are TGTGCCAGCAGCTTAGCGGGACAGGTGGGCACTGAAGCTTTCTTT.

This rearrangement joins TRBV19 to TRBJ1-2; D is undetermined. The V and J ends lost 6 bases and 1 base respectively, with 18 bases between them. The CDR3 sequence is 16 residues long. CDR1 and CDR2 (germline): LNHDA, SQIVND (reference sequence). CDR3 amino acids: CASRTPGEQFNYGYTF. The CDR3, as DNA: TGTGCCAGTAGGACCCCCGGGGAGCAATTTAACTATGGCTACACCTTC.

This CDR3 is CASSVMGSSNTEAFF. In DNA, the CDR3 is TGTGCCAGCAGCGTAATGGGATCCTCGAACACTGAAGCTTTCTTT. V and J are TRBV9 and TRBJ1-1; D remains unclear. Germline V gene lookup returns CDR1 SGDLS and CDR2 YYNGEE. With 1 base removed from V and 1 base from J, the gap between germline ends came to 11 bases. This CDR3 comprises 15 residues.

This clone was counted only a few times. The rearrangement joins TRBV29-1 to TRBJ1-1; D might be TRBD1 (5 bases). Per germline, CDR1 SQVTM and CDR2 ANQGSEA. Between the trimmed V and J ends, which lost 0 bases and 6 bases, there was a span of 14 bases. This CDR3 comprises 14 residues. CDR3: CSVEDEQVVAEAFF. DNA of the CDR3: TGCAGCGTTGAAGATGAACAGGTCGTCGCTGAAGCTTTCTTT.

The J gene is TRBJ1-2, the V gene TRBV27, with 7 bases aligning to TRBD1. The CDR3 extends over 15 amino acids. Germline CDR1 and CDR2: MNHEY and SMNVEV (reference sequence). Unmatched junction bases numbered 8, after V lost 3 bases and J lost 4 bases. CDR3 sequence (DNA): TGTGCCAGCAGTTTCAACAGGGGCCGGATCTATGGCTACACCTTC. This sequence encodes CASSFNRGRIYGYTF.

The chain carries TRBV29-1 and TRBJ2-7; perhaps TRBD1 as D (6 bases). The germline CDR1 and CDR2 sequences are SQVTM and ANQGSEA. V lost 7 bases, J lost 2 bases, and 12 bases lay in between. The CDR3 is 12 residues long. CDR3 in amino acids: CSGSTGTYEQYF. The CDR3 DNA follows: TGCAGCGGATCCACAGGGACCTACGAGCAGTACTTC.

The chain uses TRBV25-1 and TRBJ1-4; a possible D gene is TRBD1 (6 bases). The V gene lost 6 bases and the J gene lost 3 bases, with 17 bases spanning the gap. Germline V gives CDR1 MGHDK, CDR2 SYGVNS. CDR3 size: 16 residues. CDR3 in amino acids: CASSKSSGAANEKLFF. CDR3 coding DNA: TGTGCCAGCAGCAAGTCATCAGGGGCGGCTAATGAAAAACTGTTTTTT.

V usage is TRBV7-2 and J usage is TRBJ2-2; the D gene is possibly TRBD1 (6 bases). The germline V gene has CDR1 SGHTA and CDR2 FQGNSA. The CDR3 contains 16 residues. V was shortened by 2 bases and J by 2 bases, with 12 bases between the two germline ends. The DNA for the CDR3 is TGTGCCAGCAGCTTATGGGGGCAGACAAACACCGGGGAGCTGTTTTTT. As protein: CASSLWGQTNTGELFF.

This chain connects TRBV10-3 to TRBJ1-2, with D maybe TRBD1 (5 bases). The germline V gene has CDR1 ENHRY and CDR2 SYGVKD. The V end was cut by 4 bases, the J end by 5 bases, with 11 bases between. This CDR3 contains 13 residues. Here the CDR3 DNA reads TGTGCCATCAGTGGCGGGGGTACTTATGGCTACACCTTC. Amino acids: CAISGGGTYGYTF.

The chain links TRBV6-1 to TRBJ1-3, with D perhaps TRBD1 (5 bases). Germline CDR1 and CDR2: MNHNS and SASEGT. The V gene lost 3 bases and the J gene lost 0 bases, with 9 bases spanning the gap. This CDR3 has 15 residues. For the CDR3, the DNA is TGTGCCAGCAGTGACAGGGCCAGCTCTGGAAACACCATATATTTT. This sequence encodes CASSDRASSGNTIYF.